These T cell receptor beta chains were read from a single sample in a study of PD-L1 blockade in urothelial cancer. The protocol was immunoSEQ multiplex PCR, while the TCRdb copy is restricted to in-frame clones and leaves out a portion. This sample yields 71,000 or so clones, of which approximately 88% are seen a single time; around 3.5% belongs to the top ten. The sample was PBMCs, taken around atezolizumab (anti-PD-L1) treatment. The receptor source for this set is a man in his 60s with urothelial cancer. The CDR3 runs from the conserved cysteine through the conserved F or W. A D gene is named only where the DNA matches it firmly. Rows may omit the clone size; those that give it use once, few, many or a size class.

clone size: few; J gene: TRBJ2-2; D gene: TRBD1; V gene: TRBV18; CDR3 protein: CASSHMTGASGELFF; CDR3 DNA: TGTGCCAGCTCCCACATGACAGGGGCGTCCGGGGAGCTGTTTTTT
clone size: NA; J gene: TRBJ1-1; D gene: TRBD1; V gene: TRBV6-6; CDR3 protein: CASSQKRQGAGTEAFF; CDR3 DNA: TGTGCCAGCAGTCAAAAGCGTCAGGGGGCAGGAACTGAAGCTTTCTTT
clone size: NA; J gene: TRBJ2-7; D gene: NA; V gene: TRBV28; CDR3 protein: CASSSRSGSGEQYF; CDR3 DNA: TGTGCCAGCAGTTCCCGAAGCGGGTCGGGTGAGCAGTACTTC
clone size: NA; J gene: TRBJ2-7; D gene: TRBD1; V gene: TRBV4-1; CDR3 protein: CASSQGTGFYYEQYF; CDR3 DNA: TGCGCCAGCAGCCAAGGGACAGGGTTTTACTACGAGCAGTACTTC
clone size: NA; J gene: TRBJ2-7; D gene: NA; V gene: TRBV6-4; CDR3 protein: CASSDEGSYVEQYF; CDR3 DNA: TGTGCCAGCAGTGATGAGGGAAGCTACGTGGAGCAGTACTTC
clone size: NA; J gene: TRBJ2-5; D gene: TRBD2; V gene: TRBV7-6; CDR3 protein: CASSDSLAEKETQYF; CDR3 DNA: TGTGCCAGCAGCGATTCACTAGCGGAAAAAGAGACCCAGTACTTC
clone size: NA; J gene: TRBJ2-3; D gene: TRBD1; V gene: TRBV6-1; CDR3 protein: CASSGQGLTDTQYF; CDR3 DNA: TGTGCCAGCAGTGGACAGGGGCTGACAGATACGCAGTATTTT
clone size: NA; J gene: TRBJ1-1; D gene: NA; V gene: TRBV6-5; CDR3 protein: CASSPTGNTEAFF; CDR3 DNA: TGTGCCAGCTCCCCGACGGGGAACACTGAAGCTTTCTTT
clone size: NA; J gene: TRBJ1-1; D gene: TRBD1; V gene: TRBV6-6; CDR3 protein: CASRRRQGAGTEAFF; CDR3 DNA: TGTGCCAGCAGGAGGAGACAGGGGGCAGGCACTGAAGCTTTCTTT
clone size: NA; J gene: TRBJ2-1; D gene: NA; V gene: TRBV2; CDR3 protein: CASSVSRSSYNEQFF; CDR3 DNA: TGTGCCAGCAGTGTCTCCCGGAGCTCCTACAATGAGCAGTTCTTC
clone size: NA; J gene: TRBJ2-3; D gene: NA; V gene: TRBV5-1; CDR3 protein: CASSMRGASTDTQYF; CDR3 DNA: TGCGCCAGCAGCATGCGGGGTGCTAGCACAGATACGCAGTATTTT
clone size: NA; J gene: TRBJ1-2; D gene: NA; V gene: TRBV6-1; CDR3 protein: CASSEVAGYGYTF; CDR3 DNA: TGTGCCAGCAGCGAGGTGGCCGGCTATGGCTACACCTTC
clone size: few; J gene: TRBJ1-2; D gene: TRBD1; V gene: TRBV27; CDR3 protein: CASSFFGRGDSGYTF; CDR3 DNA: TGTGCCAGCAGTTTTTTTGGCAGGGGGGATTCTGGCTACACCTTC
clone size: NA; J gene: TRBJ2-1; D gene: NA; V gene: TRBV7-9; CDR3 protein: CASSSSKVRGNEQFF; CDR3 DNA: TGTGCCAGCAGCTCATCCAAAGTCCGGGGCAATGAGCAGTTCTTC
clone size: NA; J gene: TRBJ2-2; D gene: NA; V gene: TRBV5-1; CDR3 protein: CASTPWRDTGELFF; CDR3 DNA: TGCGCCAGCACCCCCTGGAGGGATACCGGGGAGCTGTTTTTT
clone size: NA; J gene: TRBJ1-2; D gene: NA; V gene: TRBV6-6; CDR3 protein: CASRDRGSGYTF; CDR3 DNA: TGTGCCAGTAGGGATAGGGGCTCTGGCTACACCTTC
clone size: NA; J gene: TRBJ1-5; D gene: TRBD1; V gene: TRBV7-2; CDR3 protein: CASSLQQGNQPQHF; CDR3 DNA: TGTGCCAGCAGCTTACAACAGGGGAATCAGCCCCAGCATTTT
clone size: NA; J gene: TRBJ2-7; D gene: NA; V gene: TRBV7-9; CDR3 protein: CASSLEFGYEQYF; CDR3 DNA: TGTGCCAGCAGCTTAGAATTCGGCTACGAGCAGTACTTC